This passage covers 27 T cell receptor beta chains from one sample sequenced in a study of blood T cell repertoires in COVID-19. Generated by immunoSEQ multiplex PCR, the TCRdb table keeps only in-frame clones and is missing some. The repertoire holds some 200,000 clones, with 87% as singletons. Sequenced: peripheral blood. The origin of the receptors is a woman between 18 and 29 years old who had recovered from COVID-19.

J is TRBJ2-1 and V is TRBV7-3; D gene ambiguous. Germline CDR1 SGHTA, CDR2 FQGTGA. The CDR3 spans 13 residues. Trimming cost V 1 base and J 9 bases, with 10 bases left between them. For the CDR3, the DNA is TGTGCCAGCAGCTTAATGAAGGAGTTTGAGCAGTTCTTC. The encoded protein is CASSLMKEFEQFF.

This chain joins TRBV5-1 and TRBJ1-5; the D gene is possibly TRBD1 (5 bases). With 3 bases removed from V and 2 bases from J, the gap between germline ends came to 12 bases. The CDR3 runs to 15 residues. Germline V lookup: CDR1 SGHRS, CDR2 YFSETQ. CDR3 in DNA: TGCGCCAGCAGCTGGTCGGGGGGTCGCAATCAGCCCCAGCATTTT. It specifies CASSWSGGRNQPQHF.

This sequence joins TRBV2 and TRBJ1-1, with TRBD1 identical over 7 bases. V was pared by 8 bases and J by 0 bases, with 3 bases of the junction left unmatched. The CDR3 extends over 13 amino acids. Germline V lookup: CDR1 SNHLY, CDR2 FYNNEI. CDR3 residues: CASDRALNTEAFF. The CDR3 DNA reads TGTGCCAGCGACAGGGCGCTGAACACTGAAGCTTTCTTT.

As concerns this clone: The sample carries other DNA sequences with the same CDR3. This chain uses TRBV7-2 with TRBJ2-7, with TRBD1 matching 10 bases. J was trimmed by 1 base and V by 4 bases; bases with no gene match: 1. The germline V gene has CDR1 SGHTA and CDR2 FQGNSA. The CDR3 loop spans 14 amino acids. CDR3 in DNA: TGTGCCAGCAGCTGGGACAGGGGATCCTACGAGCAGTACTTC. Amino acids: CASSWDRGSYEQYF.

The rearrangement joins TRBV27 to TRBJ2-3; tentatively, D is TRBD2 (6 bases). The CDR3 is 14 amino acids. V lost 2 bases and J 1 base, leaving 7 bases between the germline ends. Germline lookup yields CDR1 MNHEY and CDR2 SMNVEV (reference sequence). The CDR3 region has the DNA TGTGCCAGCAGTTTAGCGGGACGCACAGATACGCAGTATTTT. It yields the protein CASSLAGRTDTQYF.

This chain connects TRBV27 to TRBJ2-7, with 7 bases that match TRBD1. The CDR3 sequence is 15 residues long. Germline-derived CDR1 and CDR2 are MNHEY and SMNVEV (reference sequence). With 6 bases clipped from V and 7 bases from J, the junction kept 15 bases outside the gene matches. The CDR3: CASRVSWDSWLEQYF. CDR3 nucleotide sequence: TGTGCCAGCAGGGTTTCGTGGGACAGTTGGCTGGAGCAGTACTTC.

V is TRBV11-3 and J is TRBJ2-2; D might be TRBD2 (6 bases). Trimming shortened V by 3 bases and J by 1 base, and 6 bases separated the two germline ends. Germline CDR1 is SGHNT and CDR2 is YENEEA. The CDR3 totals 14 residues. This CDR3 reads CASSLGGNTGELFF. The CDR3 nucleotides are TGTGCCAGCAGCTTGGGGGGGAACACCGGGGAGCTGTTTTTT.

V usage is TRBV7-9 and J usage is TRBJ2-7; 8 bases agree with TRBD1. The junction had 6 bases not matched to a gene; V was cut back by 4 bases and J by 7 bases. The CDR3 is 13 residues long. Germline loops: CDR1 SEHNR, CDR2 FQNEAQ (reference sequence). The CDR3 here is CASSSRGPWEQYF. The CDR3 nucleotides are TGTGCCAGCAGCTCCAGGGGGCCTTGGGAGCAGTACTTC.

This clone was found once. The rearrangement joins TRBV7-7 to TRBJ2-5; weak D call: TRBD2 (6 bases). V was pared by 4 bases and J by 2 bases, with 14 bases between. CDR3 length equals 15 residues. Germline loops: CDR1 SSHAT, CDR2 FNYEAQ (reference sequence). CDR3 amino acids: CASSYNPGVQETQYF. The CDR3 coding sequence is TGTGCCAGCAGCTATAACCCGGGAGTACAAGAGACCCAGTACTTC.

The rearrangement uses TRBV7-6 and TRBJ2-7; 10 bases align to TRBD1. The ends lost 1 base at V and 2 bases at J; junction bases unmatched: 8. CDR3 size: 17 residues. Germline lookup yields CDR1 SGHVS and CDR2 FNYEAQ. DNA of the CDR3: TGTGCCAGCAGCTTAGAGGGGACAGGGGTCCCCACCTACGAGCAGTACTTC. Its translation is CASSLEGTGVPTYEQYF. Variable domain in full (rest from reference TRBV7-6 and TRBJ2-7): GAGVSQSPRYKVTKRGQDVALRCDPISGHVSLYWYRQALGQGPEFLTYFNYEAQQDKSGLPNDRFSAERPEGSISTLTIQRTEQRDSAMYRCASSLEGTGVPTYEQYFGPGTRLTVT.

The chain has TRBV7-8 and TRBJ2-1, with D possibly being TRBD2 (5 bases). Per the germline V gene, CDR1 is SGHVS and CDR2 is FQNEAQ. This CDR3 contains 22 residues. The V end was cut by 0 bases, the J end by 7 bases, with 34 bases between. The CDR3 protein is CASSLARKDFSAQPQEENEQFF. The CDR3 coding sequence is TGTGCCAGCAGCTTAGCGCGGAAGGATTTTAGCGCCCAACCCCAGGAGGAAAATGAGCAGTTCTTC.

The gene calls are TRBV19 and TRBJ1-2; tentative D call: TRBD1 (6 bases). Trimming took off 5 bases at V and 4 bases at J, with 17 bases between the two ends. This CDR3 has 15 residues. CDR1 and CDR2 (germline): LNHDA, SQIVND (reference sequence). CDR3: CASSDTGTTFYGYTF. CDR3 bases: TGTGCCAGTAGTGACACCGGGACAACTTTCTATGGCTACACCTTC.

The gene calls are TRBV18 and TRBJ2-5, with D unclear. The CDR3 sequence is 15 residues long. The ends were cut back, 1 base at V and 1 base at J, with 10 bases in the middle. The germline V gene has CDR1 KGHSH and CDR2 LQKENI. The CDR3 here is CASSPRQDSQETQYF. CDR3 nucleotides: TGTGCCAGCTCACCACGTCAGGATTCCCAAGAGACCCAGTACTTC.

The chain combines TRBV12-5 with TRBJ1-1; tentatively, D is TRBD1 (6 bases). Germline V CDR1 and CDR2: LGHNT, FRNRAP. V was clipped by 11 bases and J by 1 base, with 20 bases between them. CDR3 length: 15 residues. This CDR3 reads CAVGSVGAPNTEAFF. In DNA form, the CDR3 reads TGTGCTGTGGGTTCCGTGGGGGCGCCGAACACTGAAGCTTTCTTT.

The chain couples TRBV12-3 or TRBV12-4 to TRBJ2-1; TRBD2 is a possible D gene (6 bases). The V end lost 8 bases, the J end lost 3 bases, and 11 bases lay between the germline ends. This CDR3 has 13 residues. The CDR3 coding sequence is TGTGCCAGCCAACGGGAGATCTACAATGAGCAGTTCTTC. Amino acids: CASQREIYNEQFF.

The genes are TRBV19 and TRBJ2-1; 9 bases are shared with TRBD2. Germline trimming cut 10 bases from V and 7 bases from J; bases unmatched to any gene: 11. Germline V gives CDR1 LNHDA, CDR2 SQIVND (reference sequence). The CDR3 totals 14 residues. CDR3 in DNA: TGTGCCACCGCCCTTGGGACTAGCCTTAATGAGCAGTTCTTC. Translated, it gives CATALGTSLNEQFF.

The chain is built from TRBV6-2 or TRBV6-3 and TRBJ2-7; D possibly corresponds to TRBD1 (6 bases). V lost 2 bases and J lost 3, with 11 bases in between. The V gene's germline CDR1 is MNHEY and CDR2 SVGEGT. This CDR3 contains 14 residues. The CDR3: CASSYGQGFYEQYF. The CDR3 nucleotides are TGTGCCAGCAGTTACGGGCAGGGGTTCTACGAGCAGTACTTC.

The chain is built from TRBV19 and TRBJ1-2; 7 bases fit TRBD1. With V trimmed by 7 bases and J by 5 bases, 13 bases remained unmatched. CDR3 length: 15 amino acids. Germline CDR1 is LNHDA and CDR2 is SQIVND (reference sequence). CDR3 protein: CASTTQGVSGYGYTF. The DNA of the CDR3 is TGTGCCAGTACCACCCAGGGGGTTTCTGGATATGGCTACACCTTC.

The chain joins TRBV6-1 to TRBJ1-4; D might be TRBD1 (6 bases). This CDR3 has 15 amino acids. Per the germline V gene, CDR1 is MNHNS and CDR2 is SASEGT. Trimming took 3 bases from V and 6 from J, leaving 14 bases between them. The CDR3 region is CASSENIQGYEKLFF. In DNA form, the CDR3 reads TGTGCCAGCAGTGAGAACATACAGGGCTATGAAAAACTGTTTTTT.

The rearrangement joins TRBV27 to TRBJ2-1, with D unclear. Trimming stripped 5 bases from V and 10 bases from J, with 9 bases between. The CDR3 runs 11 residues. CDR1 is MNHEY, CDR2 SMNVEV, per germline (reference sequence). The CDR3 is CASSRRSEQFF. CDR3 bases: TGTGCCAGCAGTCGGCGTAGCGAGCAGTTCTTC.

This clone was counted once. The chain employs TRBV15 and TRBJ1-2, with 9 bases identical to TRBD1. V lost 0 bases and J lost 6; bases outside the gene matches: 8. Germline CDR1 is LNHNV and CDR2 is YYDKDF (reference sequence). The CDR3 is 16 residues long. CDR3 sequence reads: CATSRDMTGGLNGYTF. CDR3 in DNA: TGTGCCACCAGCAGAGATATGACAGGGGGTTTGAATGGCTACACCTTC.

This chain uses TRBV10-3 with TRBJ2-7, with D possibly being TRBD1 (5 bases). Between the trimmed V and J ends, which lost 3 bases and 4 bases, there was a span of 7 bases. Germline V lookup: CDR1 ENHRY, CDR2 SYGVKD. CDR3 size: 12 residues. CDR3 protein: CAISDQGYEQYF. CDR3 in DNA: TGTGCCATCAGTGACCAGGGATACGAGCAGTACTTC.

V gene TRBV6-5 combines with J gene TRBJ1-2, with D hard to call. V lost 7 bases to trimming and J lost 4 bases, with 19 bases between them. Per germline, CDR1 MNHEY and CDR2 SVGAGI. CDR3 size: 15 residues. CDR3 coding DNA: TGTGCCAGCACCTCCGACGGAGGTTCTAGCTATGGCTACACCTTC. It translates to CASTSDGGSSYGYTF.

V is TRBV7-2 and J is TRBJ2-7, with 9 bases fitting TRBD2. The V segment lost 5 bases and the J segment 3 bases; nucleotides outside the gene matches: 8. Germline V gene data show CDR1 as SGHTA and CDR2 as FQGNSA. This CDR3 has 15 residues. The CDR3 DNA is TGTGCCAGCAGCGGGACAGCGGGAGGATACTACGAGCAGTACTTC. Its translation is CASSGTAGGYYEQYF.

This chain links TRBV3-1 (or the pseudogene TRBV3-2) with TRBJ2-1; 11 bases fit TRBD2. The CDR3 runs 15 residues. The V gene end was trimmed by 4 bases and the J gene end by 4 bases; junction bases not matched to a gene: 3. Germline CDR1 is LGHDT and CDR2 is YNNKEL (reference sequence). The CDR3 DNA sequence: TGTGCCAGCAGCCTAGGGACTAGCGGTTACAATGAGCAGTTCTTC. Translating it yields CASSLGTSGYNEQFF.

V and J are TRBV11-2 and TRBJ2-7, with 12 bases identical to TRBD2. CDR3 size: 17 residues. V lost 1 base and J lost 1; bases outside the gene matches: 5. Germline V lookup: CDR1 SGHAT, CDR2 FQNNGV. CDR3 in amino acids: CASSLGLAGEGSYEQYF. Here the CDR3 DNA reads TGTGCCAGCAGCTTAGGACTAGCGGGAGAGGGATCCTACGAGCAGTACTTC.

The V call is TRBV19, the J call TRBJ1-5; 9 bases match TRBD1. The germline gives CDR1 LNHDA, CDR2 SQIVND (reference sequence). With V trimmed by 5 bases and J by 2 bases, 10 bases remained unmatched. The CDR3 is 17 residues long. The CDR3 here is CASSATGGFLGNQPQHF. DNA for the CDR3: TGTGCCAGTAGTGCAACAGGGGGCTTCTTGGGCAATCAGCCCCAGCATTTT.